A selection of T cell receptor beta chains follows, all from one sample in a study of T cell responses to AZD1222 COVID-19 vaccine. Libraries were prepared by immunoSEQ multiplex PCR; TCRdb keeps only in-frame clonotypes and omits some of them. The sample lists about 150,000 clones; 90% were seen once. The input for sequencing was peripheral blood, taken on day 0 of AZD1222 vaccination. The receptor set was obtained from an adult in good health. Each CDR3 is given with its conserved first and last residue. The D gene is left open where the match is weak. The size of a clone is reported for some rows only, either as once, few or many, or as a class for expanded clones.

>TRBJ1-6|NA|TRBV7-2|TRBD1|14
CASSRDRANSPLHF
TGTGCCAGCAGTCGGGACAGGGCTAATTCACCCCTCCACTTT
>TRBJ2-6|NA|TRBV28|NA|16
CASTGWRGSGANVLTF
TGTGCCAGCACCGGGTGGAGGGGCTCTGGGGCCAACGTCCTGACTTTC
>TRBJ1-1|NA|TRBV7-3|TRBD1|11
CASGQGTEAFF
TGTGCCAGCGGACAGGGCACTGAAGCTTTCTTT
>TRBJ1-2|once|TRBV11-2|NA|15
CASSATSLANYGYTF
TGTGCCAGCTCAGCCACTTCCTTGGCTAACTATGGCTACACCTTC
>TRBJ1-3|NA|TRBV6-5|NA|16
CASSYMRPGPGNTIYF
TGTGCCAGCAGTTACATGCGGCCAGGGCCTGGAAACACCATATATTTT
>TRBJ2-7|NA|TRBV27|NA|15
CASSLGWDSQYEQYF
TGTGCCAGCAGTTTAGGATGGGACTCCCAGTACGAGCAGTACTTC
>TRBJ1-4|NA|TRBV4-1|NA|13
CASRAGRLEKLFF
TGCGCCAGCAGGGCGGGACGGCTAGAAAAACTGTTTTTT
>TRBJ1-5|NA|TRBV4-3|NA|15
CASSQDFGSNQPQHF
TGCGCCAGCAGCCAAGATTTTGGTAGCAATCAGCCCCAGCATTTT
>TRBJ2-1|NA|TRBV9|TRBD2|18
CASSVAEGGRLSHNEQFF
TGTGCCAGCAGCGTAGCAGAGGGCGGGAGGCTGTCTCACAATGAGCAGTTCTTC
>TRBJ1-1|NA|TRBV9|TRBD1|15
CASSATGTDNTEAFF
TGTGCCAGCAGCGCTACCGGGACAGACAACACTGAAGCTTTCTTT
>TRBJ2-1|NA|TRBV7-9|TRBD1|17
CASSVDSPGTGGNEQFF
TGTGCCAGCAGCGTCGACTCCCCCGGGACAGGGGGCAATGAGCAGTTCTTC
>TRBJ1-6|NA|TRBV15|NA|20
CATSAEKPTRSTWANSPLHF
TGTGCCACCAGCGCGGAAAAACCGACCAGGTCCACTTGGGCGAATTCACCCCTCCACTTT
>TRBJ2-5|once|TRBV12-3/TRBV12-4|NA|12
CASSFSQETQYF
TGTGCCAGCAGTTTCTCACAAGAGACCCAGTACTTC
>TRBJ1-4|NA|TRBV5-6|NA|13
CASSGLRLTGLFF
TGTGCCAGCAGCGGCCTCCGACTGACGGGGCTGTTTTTT
>TRBJ2-5|once|TRBV5-1|TRBD2|15
CASSFRLAGQETQYF
TGCGCCAGCAGCTTTCGACTAGCGGGGCAAGAGACCCAGTACTTC
>TRBJ2-7|once|TRBV2|NA|12
CASSGGTYEQYF
TGTGCCAGCAGTGGCGGGACCTACGAGCAGTACTTC
>TRBJ1-1|once|TRBV25-1|NA|15
CASSESQGKASEAFF
TGTGCCAGCAGTGAATCTCAGGGGAAAGCCTCTGAAGCTTTCTTT
>TRBJ2-1|NA|TRBV5-1|TRBD2|13
CASRASGAREQFF
TGCGCCAGCAGGGCTAGCGGGGCCAGGGAGCAGTTCTTC
>TRBJ1-1|NA|TRBV9|NA|14
CASSVEGLATEAFF
TGTGCCAGCAGCGTAGAGGGCCTGGCCACTGAAGCTTTCTTT
>TRBJ1-5|NA|TRBV28|TRBD1|14
CASTPGGEYQPQHF
TGTGCCAGCACCCCAGGGGGGGAGTATCAGCCCCAGCATTTT
>TRBJ1-5|NA|TRBV6-5|NA|14
CASRDNHSNQPQHF
TGTGCCAGCAGAGATAATCATAGCAATCAGCCCCAGCATTTT
>TRBJ1-2|NA|TRBV7-9|NA|15
CASSPDPRGDYGYTF
TGTGCCAGCAGCCCAGACCCTCGGGGCGACTATGGCTACACCTTC
>TRBJ1-1|NA|TRBV29-1|TRBD1|13
CSAGTGMNTEAFF
TGCAGCGCGGGGACAGGGATGAACACTGAAGCTTTCTTT
>TRBJ1-6|NA|TRBV7-2|NA|13
CASSSPMGSPLHF
TGTGCCAGCAGCTCGCCGATGGGTTCACCCCTCCACTTT
>TRBJ1-2|NA|TRBV7-9|NA|14
CASSPGANGSGYTF
TGTGCCAGCAGCCCGGGGGCTAACGGGAGTGGCTACACCTTC
>TRBJ2-7|few|TRBV10-3|TRBD2|15
CAISESPSGTYEQYF
TGTGCCATCAGTGAGTCGCCTAGCGGAACCTACGAGCAGTACTTC
>TRBJ1-5|NA|TRBV19|TRBD1|15
CASSAPTGRGQPQHF
TGTGCCAGTAGTGCCCCGACAGGGCGCGGCCAGCCCCAGCATTTT
>TRBJ1-1|NA|TRBV19|TRBD1|13
CASSYRGATEAFF
TGTGCCAGTAGTTACAGGGGGGCAACTGAAGCTTTCTTT
>TRBJ1-2|NA|TRBV4-1|NA|12
CASSQTPRGRTF
TGCGCCAGCAGCCAAACCCCGAGGGGCCGCACCTTC
>TRBJ2-5|NA|TRBV5-1|TRBD2|17
CASSLAGRGARQETQYF
TGCGCCAGCAGCTTGGCCGGGCGGGGGGCCCGACAAGAGACCCAGTACTTC
>TRBJ1-2|NA|TRBV9|TRBD1|16
CASSESRTGGNYGYTF
TGTGCCAGCAGCGAATCCCGGACAGGGGGTAACTATGGCTACACCTTC
>TRBJ1-2|NA|TRBV19|NA|15
CASSIDEGTNYGYTF
TGTGCCAGTAGTATAGATGAGGGTACGAACTATGGCTACACCTTC
>TRBJ1-5|NA|TRBV19|NA|13
CASSIAGRVPQHF
TGTGCCAGTAGTATAGCCGGGAGGGTGCCCCAGCATTTT
>TRBJ1-2|NA|TRBV4-3|NA|15
CASSQDPQLNYGYTF
TGCGCCAGCAGCCAAGATCCTCAGTTAAACTATGGCTACACCTTC
>TRBJ2-7|NA|TRBV19|TRBD1|13
CASSIGTGGEQYF
TGTGCCAGTAGTATCGGGACAGGGGGCGAGCAGTACTTC
>TRBJ1-4|NA|TRBV4-3|NA|16
CASSQEAGPVGEKLFF
TGCGCCAGCAGCCAAGAAGCAGGGCCGGTCGGTGAAAAACTGTTTTTT
>TRBJ1-1|few|TRBV9|NA|14
CASSRGGGITEAFF
TGTGCCAGCAGCCGCGGGGGAGGGATCACTGAAGCTTTCTTT
>TRBJ2-3|NA|TRBV27|TRBD2|15
CASRLAGVRGDTQYF
TGTGCCAGCAGGCTAGCGGGGGTGAGGGGAGATACGCAGTATTTT
>TRBJ1-1|few|TRBV4-3|NA|13
CASSQDRNTEAFF
TGCGCCAGCAGCCAAGACAGGAACACTGAAGCTTTCTTT
>TRBJ2-7|NA|TRBV27|NA|13
CASSLGREGEQYF
TGTGCCAGCAGTTTGGGTAGGGAAGGTGAGCAGTACTTC
>TRBJ1-1|NA|TRBV14|NA|13
CASSQGRATEAFF
TGTGCCAGCAGCCAAGGGAGGGCGACTGAAGCTTTCTTT
>TRBJ2-7|NA|TRBV28|NA|13
CASSISRTYEQYF
TGTGCCAGCAGTATTTCCAGAACCTACGAGCAGTACTTC
>TRBJ2-1|NA|TRBV12-3/TRBV12-4|NA|13
CASAFSGGDEQFF
TGTGCCAGCGCCTTCTCTGGGGGCGATGAGCAGTTCTTC
>TRBJ1-5|NA|TRBV27|NA|18
CASAATGGSAYSNQPQHF
TGTGCCAGCGCCGCGACGGGGGGCTCTGCTTATAGCAATCAGCCCCAGCATTTT
>TRBJ2-1|NA|TRBV2|TRBD2|14
CASSPSGIRDEQFF
TGTGCCAGCAGTCCTAGCGGGATTAGGGATGAGCAGTTCTTC
>TRBJ1-6|NA|TRBV11-3|NA|17
CASSLDTSGNYNSPLHF
TGTGCCAGCAGCTTAGATACCTCGGGGAATTATAATTCACCCCTCCACTTT
>TRBJ1-2|NA|TRBV3-1/TRBV3-2|TRBD1|15
CASNKQGEPIYGYTF
TGTGCCAGCAACAAACAGGGGGAACCAATCTATGGCTACACCTTC
>TRBJ1-2|NA|TRBV7-2|TRBD1|15
CASSLGWLTGEGYTF
TGTGCCAGCAGCTTAGGGTGGCTGACAGGGGAAGGCTACACCTTC
>TRBJ2-7|NA|TRBV9|NA|18
CASSPPVDYLSPSYEQYF
TGTGCCAGCAGCCCCCCCGTTGATTACCTGAGTCCTTCCTACGAGCAGTACTTC
>TRBJ1-1|NA|TRBV19|NA|14
CASSTGRWGTEAFF
TGTGCCAGTAGTACAGGGAGATGGGGCACTGAAGCTTTCTTT
>TRBJ1-2|NA|TRBV6-6|NA|14
CASSYSITDWGYTF
TGTGCCAGCAGTTACTCGATAACGGATTGGGGCTACACCTTC
>TRBJ2-1|NA|TRBV7-3|NA|13
CASSLQGLDEQFF
TGTGCCAGCAGCCTACAAGGGCTGGATGAGCAGTTCTTC
>TRBJ2-7|NA|TRBV12-3/TRBV12-4|NA|13
CASSLTTAYEQYF
TGTGCCAGCAGTTTAACGACCGCATACGAGCAGTACTTC